The sequence of this T cell receptor beta chain was determined in a study of monozygotic twins with cystic fibrosis. Study conclusions and caveats: Monozygotic CF twin pairs shared significantly more nucleotide-identical clonotypes than unrelated CF individuals did.

Profiled with immunoSEQ multiplex PCR; TCRdb holds only in-frame clones, not every one. This sample carries 34,000 or so clones, 85% to 95% of them seen once, and the ten largest clones take under 0.25%. With respect to this clone: The target antigen is unknown.

The specimen sequenced was blood. The sequence derives from a boy aged 2 to 10 with cystic fibrosis.

CDR3 bases: TGTGCCAGCAGTGCTCCGAGGGACTACCAAGAGACCCAGTACTTC. Residues: CASSAPRDYQETQYF. The chain has TRBV6-1 and TRBJ2-5; D possibly corresponds to TRBD2 (6 bases). The V gene lost 4 bases and the J gene lost 0 bases, with 12 bases spanning the gap. This CDR3 has 15 amino acids. CDR1 MNHNS and CDR2 SASEGT come from the germline V gene.